A selection of T cell receptor beta chains follows, all from one sample in a study of blood T cell repertoires in COVID-19. Clones were read by immunoSEQ multiplex PCR, and TCRdb kept only the in-frame ones, dropping some. The sample yields 160,000 or so clones, roughly 87% seen once. Sequencing was performed on peripheral blood. The source of these receptors is a woman aged 45-60 years with acute or convalescent COVID-19. The conserved cysteine and the conserved F or W are not part of the CDR3 here.

V,CDR3
TRBV5-6,ASSSWTGYNTEAF
TRBV6-5,ASSYDTTGGFGYT
TRBV23-1,ASAGQELCETQY
TRBV27,ASILKAGGPKNEQF
TRBV2,ASSGLGSNQPQH
TRBV9,ASSPRATQTGGYT
TRBV7-9,ASSPKGQGHGYT
TRBV7-6,ASSLGTGGGSTDTQY
TRBV19,ATRRGGGEHNNEQF
TRBV30,AWSPWTGGSSPLH
TRBV7-2,ASSLGGRLATREQY
TRBV13,ASSLGLNNEQF
TRBV7-2,ASSLAQGAGNSPLH
TRBV7-8,ASSTGQPYTETQY
TRBV3-1/TRBV3-2,ASSPGLAGAYEQY
TRBV7-9,ASSDRGSGNTIY
TRBV11-3,ASSLEGAYGYT
TRBV7-3,ASSLGTPDTDTQY
TRBV19,ASSPRLARADTQY
TRBV5-1,ASSLNTGYTEAF
TRBV28,ASNPPGLARETQY